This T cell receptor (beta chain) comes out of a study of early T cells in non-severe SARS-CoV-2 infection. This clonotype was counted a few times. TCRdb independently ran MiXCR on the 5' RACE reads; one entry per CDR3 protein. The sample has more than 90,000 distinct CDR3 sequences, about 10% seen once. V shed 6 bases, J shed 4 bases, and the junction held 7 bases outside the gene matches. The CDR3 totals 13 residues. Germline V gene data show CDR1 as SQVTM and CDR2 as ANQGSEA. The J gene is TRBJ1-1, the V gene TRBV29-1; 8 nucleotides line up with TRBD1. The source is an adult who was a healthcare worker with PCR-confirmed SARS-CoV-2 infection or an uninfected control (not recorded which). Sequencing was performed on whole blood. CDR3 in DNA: TGCAGCGTCGCAGGGGGCGTGGGCACTGAAGCTTTCTTT. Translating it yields CSVAGGVGTEAFF.